The sequence of this T cell receptor beta chain was determined in a study of control samples from healthy donors and cancer patients. V was shortened by 6 bases and J by 4 bases, with 9 bases between the two germline ends. CDR3 length: 12 amino acids. Here immunoSEQ multiplex PCR was the method, and the copy in TCRdb shows in-frame clones only, minus some. The top ten clones hold 1.8% of a sample with 210,000 or so clones, about 91% of them seen once. The specimen was blood. The receptor was isolated from a man aged 25 to 40 in good health. The J gene is TRBJ1-2, the V gene TRBV12-3 or TRBV12-4; D is unclear. The CDR3 DNA follows: TGTGCCAGCAGCTTAAACGCCTATGGCTACACCTTC. It translates to CASSLNAYGYTF.